Below, 11 T cell receptor beta chains from the same sample are listed, as sequenced in a study of shared clonotypes between healthy human individuals. Generated by immunoSEQ multiplex PCR, the TCRdb table keeps only in-frame clones and is missing some. The table lists roughly 1.4 million clones, approximately 98.5% of them singletons. What was sequenced was naive CD4+ T cells sorted from blood. Subset in this sample: CD45RA+ positively selected. The receptors were gathered from a man aged 25-45 years in good health.

The V gene is TRBV30, the J gene TRBJ1-2; perhaps TRBD1 as D (5 bases). This CDR3 comprises 13 residues. Trimming cost V 5 bases and J 5 bases, with 15 bases left between them. The V gene's germline CDR1 is GTSNPN and CDR2 SVGIG (reference sequence). The CDR3 protein is CAWAVGGKYGYTF. DNA of the CDR3: TGTGCCTGGGCAGTGGGGGGAAAATATGGCTACACCTTC. Using reference TRBV30 and TRBJ1-2 for the parts outside the CDR3, the full variable domain is SQTIHQWPATLVQPVGSPLSLECTVEGTSNPNLYWYRQAAGRGLQLLFYSVGIGQISSEVPQNLSASRPQDRQFILSSKKLLLSDSGFYLCAWAVGGKYGYTFGSGTRLTVV.

The chain employs TRBV11-3 and TRBJ2-1; 7 nucleotides agree with TRBD1. Trimming at V came to 1 base and at J to 6 bases, leaving 9 bases not matched to a gene. CDR1 and CDR2 from the germline V gene are SGHNT and YENEEA. The CDR3 length is 16 residues. CDR3 bases: TGTGCCAGCAGCTTAGGCAGTGACAGGGATCCCAATGAGCAGTTCTTC. This encodes CASSLGSDRDPNEQFF.

Turning to this clone: Other DNA variants within this sample encode the same CDR3. This rearrangement joins TRBV5-1 to TRBJ2-3; possibly TRBD2 for D (5 bases). Trimming took off 3 bases at V and 4 bases at J, with 12 bases between the two ends. This CDR3 region has 14 residues. Per germline, CDR1 SGHRS and CDR2 YFSETQ. CDR3 sequence reads: CASSSGGLADTQYF. CDR3 DNA: TGCGCCAGCAGCTCCGGAGGCCTCGCAGATACGCAGTATTTT.

This sequence joins TRBV6-5 and TRBJ2-7; 7 positions agree with TRBD1. The CDR3 sequence is 15 residues long. Germline CDR1 and CDR2: MNHEY and SVGAGI. The V segment lost 0 bases and the J segment 3 bases; nucleotides outside the gene matches: 5. In DNA, the CDR3 is TGTGCCAGCAGTTACTCGATGACAGGGAACTACGAGCAGTACTTC. Its translation: CASSYSMTGNYEQYF.

The rearrangement joins TRBV21-1 to TRBJ2-7; TRBD1, the table's D call, lacks a check against the DNA. TRBV21-1 corresponds to a pseudogene. The length of the CDR3 is 16 residues. In DNA form, the CDR3 reads TGTGCCAGCAGCAGGTCACTCGGGACAGGGACTTACGAGCAGTACTTC. This translates into CASSRSLGTGTYEQYF.

This chain links TRBV6-1 with TRBJ2-7, with D perhaps assigned TRBD1 or TRBD2 (5 bases each). The V and J ends lost 8 bases and 3 bases respectively, with 14 bases between them. Looked up from germline, CDR1 is MNHNS and CDR2 is SASEGT. The CDR3 is 13 amino acids. The CDR3 here is CASSRGDVYEQYF. CDR3 in DNA: TGTGCCAGCTCTCGAGGGGACGTCTACGAGCAGTACTTC.

The rearrangement links TRBV5-1 to TRBJ1-5; D call uncertain. The germline V and J ends were trimmed by 0 bases and 3 bases, with 7 bases remaining between them. Germline V gives CDR1 SGHRS, CDR2 YFSETQ. The CDR3 contains 14 residues. This chain's CDR3 is CASSLGQYNQPQHF. The CDR3 DNA reads TGCGCCAGCAGCTTGGGACAATACAATCAGCCCCAGCATTTT.

The chain uses TRBV10-1 and TRBJ2-7, with D unclear. This CDR3 has 13 residues. Germline loops: CDR1 WNHNN, CDR2 SYGVQD (reference sequence). V lost 5 bases and J lost 0, with 8 bases in between. CDR3: CASSTDISYEQYF. Written as DNA, the CDR3 is TGCGCCAGCAGTACCGACATCTCCTACGAGCAGTACTTC.

V is TRBV5-1 and J is TRBJ2-5; perhaps TRBD1 as D (6 bases). This CDR3 comprises 13 residues. CDR1 and CDR2 (germline): SGHRS, YFSETQ. V gave up 5 bases and J gave up 5 bases, with 13 bases separating them. The CDR3 region has the DNA TGCGCCAGCAGAAGGACAGAGTATGAGACCCAGTACTTC. Residues: CASRRTEYETQYF.

The J gene is TRBJ2-7, the V gene TRBV28; D possibly corresponds to TRBD1 (5 bases). The CDR3 covers 16 residues. The germline V gene encodes CDR1 MDHEN and CDR2 SYDVKM. V dropped 1 base and J dropped 0 bases, with 13 bases sitting between them. DNA of the CDR3: TGTGCCAGCAGTTTATCTACAGGACCCAGCTCCTACGAGCAGTACTTC. Amino acid sequence: CASSLSTGPSSYEQYF.

Written as DNA, the CDR3 is TGCAGCGTTGTGGCACCCCTTCGTGACAATGAGCAGTTCTTC. Residues: CSVVAPLRDNEQFF. V usage is TRBV29-1 and J usage is TRBJ2-1; D is unclear. The germline V and J ends were trimmed by 4 bases and 5 bases, with 15 bases remaining between them. Germline CDR1 SQVTM, CDR2 ANQGSEA. The CDR3 runs 14 residues.